This TCR beta chain emerged from a study of cytomegalovirus exposure and HLA in healthy donors. The study, taken as a whole, reports: In a later analysis, a genetic analysis reported fewer productive-TCR N-insertions in an Asian-associated ancestry cluster than the cohort average.

PCR employed 60 Vbeta and 13 Jbeta primers. Some clones are missing from TCRdb's copy, which holds only in-frame ones; the method was immunoSEQ multiplex PCR. Of 150,000 to 200,000 clones listed, 68% are singletons. This clone was observed a few times. Antigen: not known. Sequencing was carried out using PBMCs. The source is a man aged 30 to 45 in good health and CMV-seropositive.

The CDR3 sequence: CASSPRANYGYTF. Written as DNA, the CDR3 is TGTGCCAGCTCACCCCGGGCTAACTATGGCTACACCTTC. The rearrangement joins TRBV18 to TRBJ1-2; D is undetermined. The CDR3 covers 13 residues. Germline V gene sequence: CDR1 KGHSH, CDR2 LQKENI. V lost 3 bases to trimming and J lost 0 bases, with 5 bases between them.